The subject of this entry is one T cell receptor beta chain. The sample belongs to a study of blood T cell repertoires in COVID-19. Study background: The cDNA or gDNA used as material had been derived from T cells, B-cell-depleted T cells, or PBMCs.

This CDR3 is 13 amino acids long. Trimming cost V 3 bases and J 7 bases, with 7 bases left between them. Per germline, CDR1 WSHSY and CDR2 SAAADI. Per the study methods: Reference gene primer amplification in the assay estimated nucleated cell counts. Method: immunoSEQ multiplex PCR; TCRdb's copy keeps in-frame clones and lacks some. V, J and clone size are taken as reported in that table, and D and trimming were inferred from the DNA itself. The sample lists about 110,000 clones, roughly 88% seen once, with 7% to 9% in the top ten. This receptor was obtained from a woman of 80 years or more with active or convalescent COVID-19. This sequence joins TRBV10-2 and TRBJ1-6, with unresolved D. The sequenced material came from peripheral blood. CDR3 coding DNA: TGCGCCAGCAGTGAACTGGAGAATTCACCCCTCCACTTT. As protein: CASSELENSPLHF.